One sample yielded the 14 T cell receptor beta chains listed below, sequenced in a study of shared clonotypes between healthy human individuals. Assay: immunoSEQ multiplex PCR; the TCRdb copy retains only in-frame clones and omits some. Of 450,000 to 550,000 clones in the sample, approximately 79% were seen once. Sequencing input: PBMCs. These receptors were collected from a woman in her 40s in good health. Some clones in this sample may be carry-over from other donors' samples.

The chain recombines TRBV11-2 with TRBJ2-3; 7 bases map to TRBD2. V lost 3 bases to trimming and J lost 14 bases; unmatched junction nucleotides: 8. The CDR3 runs 12 residues. The V gene's germline CDR1 is SGHAT and CDR2 FQNNGV. The DNA of the CDR3 is TGTGCCAGCAGCTTCTCGGGACTACCTTCGTATTTT. It encodes CASSFSGLPSYF.

This clone has a single count. The chain is built from TRBV19 and TRBJ2-3; 12 bases are shared with TRBD2. Germline V gene data show CDR1 as LNHDA and CDR2 as SQIVND (reference sequence). The CDR3 spans 16 residues. The V gene end was trimmed by 4 bases and the J gene end by 4 bases; junction bases not matched to a gene: 6. The CDR3 DNA follows: TGTGCCAGTAGTACCCTACTAGCGGGAGGTGCAGATACGCAGTATTTT. Encoded protein: CASSTLLAGGADTQYF.

This sequence joins TRBV21-1 and TRBJ1-4; the table's D call, TRBD1, was not checked against the DNA. TRBV21-1 constitutes a pseudogene. The CDR3 has 15 residues. The CDR3 here is CASSKPQSTNEKLFF. CDR3 DNA sequence: TGTGCCAGCAGCAAACCCCAGTCAACTAATGAAAAACTGTTTTTT.

The V gene is TRBV7-8, the J gene TRBJ2-6, with D unresolved. Trimming stripped 5 bases from V and 5 bases from J, with 19 bases between. CDR1 is SGHVS and CDR2 is FQNEAQ in the germline V gene. The CDR3 is 17 residues long. In DNA, the CDR3 is TGTGCCAGCAGCGGCCTGGACCCACAAAGTCGGGCCAACGTCCTGACTTTC. Protein product: CASSGLDPQSRANVLTF.

V usage is TRBV5-1 and J usage is TRBJ2-2, with unresolved D. The germline V and J ends were trimmed by 4 bases and 3 bases, with 7 bases remaining between them. Germline loops: CDR1 SGHRS, CDR2 YFSETQ. The CDR3 contains 13 residues. This chain's CDR3 is CASSRSYTGELFF. CDR3 DNA: TGCGCCAGCAGCAGGTCTTACACCGGGGAGCTGTTTTTT. Supplemented by reference TRBV5-1 and TRBJ2-2, the full variable domain reads KAGVTQTPRYLIKTRGQQVTLSCSPISGHRSVSWYQQTPGQGLQFLFEYFSETQRNKGNFPGRFSGRQFSNSRSEMNVSTLELGDSALYLCASSRSYTGELFFGEGSRLTVL.

This clone showed up just once. The chain joins TRBV7-2 to TRBJ2-5, with D possibly TRBD1 on 5 matching bases. Per the germline V gene, CDR1 is SGHTA and CDR2 is FQGNSA. This CDR3 spans 13 amino acids. Between the trimmed V and J ends, which lost 5 bases and 4 bases, there was a span of 11 bases. The chain's CDR3 is CASSTERGETQYF. DNA of the CDR3: TGTGCCAGCAGCACAGAAAGGGGAGAGACCCAGTACTTC.

The gene calls are TRBV5-4 and TRBJ2-2; D not certain. The V end lost 4 bases, the J end lost 4 bases, and 14 bases lay between the germline ends. Germline V gives CDR1 SGHNT, CDR2 YYREEE (reference sequence). The CDR3 contains 15 residues. The CDR3 DNA reads TGTGCCAGCAGCCCCACCCCCCTCGGCACCGGGGAGCTGTTTTTT. Translated, it gives CASSPTPLGTGELFF.

J is TRBJ2-5 and V is TRBV5-1, with D possibly being TRBD2 (7 bases). Germline CDR1 reads SGHRS; CDR2 reads YFSETQ. The CDR3 contains 15 residues. V lost 3 bases and J 1 base, leaving 13 bases between the germline ends. DNA for the CDR3: TGCGCCAGCAGCTCTAGGGGGGAGGGCCAAGAGACCCAGTACTTC. Its translation: CASSSRGEGQETQYF.

This clone was recorded only once. The V and J genes are TRBV19 and TRBJ2-1, with 8 bases matching TRBD2. The germline V gene has CDR1 LNHDA and CDR2 SQIVND (reference sequence). The CDR3 length is 15 residues. Losses at the gene ends were 7 bases for V and 3 bases for J; bases not matched to a gene: 8. The CDR3 DNA sequence: TGTGCCAGTACCCTAAGCGGGGGAAACTACAATGAGCAGTTCTTC. Its protein product is CASTLSGGNYNEQFF. Supplemented by reference TRBV19 and TRBJ2-1, the full variable domain reads DGGITQSPKYLFRKEGQNVTLSCEQNLNHDAMYWYRQDPGQGLRLIYYSQIVNDFQKGDIAEGYSVSREKKESFPLTVTSAQKNPTAFYLCASTLSGGNYNEQFFGPGTRLTVL.

The chain uses TRBV6-1 and TRBJ1-1; tentatively, D is TRBD1 (6 bases). This CDR3 region has 16 residues. V shed 3 bases and J shed 1 base, with 15 bases lying between them. In germline, CDR1 is MNHNS, CDR2 SASEGT. In DNA form, the CDR3 reads TGTGCCAGCAGTGAGTTAGGGTGGGGACAGAACACTGAAGCTTTCTTT. As protein: CASSELGWGQNTEAFF.

The chain links TRBV11-2 to TRBJ2-5; D ambiguous. The germline V gene has CDR1 SGHAT and CDR2 FQNNGV. The CDR3 length is 14 residues. V was shortened by 1 base and J by 5 bases, with 11 bases between the two germline ends. CDR3 sequence: CASSLVPFRETQYF. The DNA for the CDR3 is TGTGCCAGCAGCTTAGTCCCCTTCCGTGAGACCCAGTACTTC. Supplemented by reference TRBV11-2 and TRBJ2-5, the full variable domain reads EAGVAQSPRYKIIEKRQSVAFWCNPISGHATLYWYQQILGQGPKLLIQFQNNGVVDDSQLPKDRFSAERLKGVDSTLKIQPAKLEDSAVYLCASSLVPFRETQYFGPGTRLLVL.

The chain is built from TRBV25-1 and TRBJ2-3; no definite D call. Between the trimmed V and J ends, which lost 7 bases and 5 bases, there was a span of 7 bases. Germline lookup yields CDR1 MGHDK and CDR2 SYGVNS. This CDR3 comprises 11 residues. CDR3: CASTYLDTQYF. The CDR3 DNA sequence: TGTGCCAGCACCTATTTAGATACGCAGTATTTT.

This clone was picked up one time. The V call is TRBV19, the J call TRBJ1-5; 7 bases fit TRBD1. The CDR3 is made up of 15 amino acids. Germline V gives CDR1 LNHDA, CDR2 SQIVND (reference sequence). J was trimmed by 1 base and V by 5 bases; bases with no gene match: 5. DNA for the CDR3: TGTGCCAGTAGTGCGGGACAGTGGAGCAATCAGCCCCAGCATTTT. Translated, it gives CASSAGQWSNQPQHF. The variable domain in full, completed from reference TRBV19 and TRBJ1-5, reads DGGITQSPKYLFRKEGQNVTLSCEQNLNHDAMYWYRQDPGQGLRLIYYSQIVNDFQKGDIAEGYSVSREKKESFPLTVTSAQKNPTAFYLCASSAGQWSNQPQHFGDGTRLSIL.

This clone occurred a few times. This chain links TRBV29-1 with TRBJ2-7; 9 bases match TRBD1. Germline V gene data show CDR1 as SQVTM and CDR2 as ANQGSEA. This CDR3 has 15 amino acids. The V gene end was trimmed by 5 bases and the J gene end by 4 bases; junction bases not matched to a gene: 12. The CDR3 spells CSVSFRGTGIYEQYF. CDR3 in DNA: TGCAGCGTTTCCTTTCGGGGGACAGGGATTTACGAGCAGTACTTC.